This TCR beta chain was identified in a study of shared clonotypes between healthy human individuals. General study points: Sampling covered blood only; tissue repertoires likely differ.

Between the trimmed V and J ends, which lost 2 bases and 10 bases, there was a span of 9 bases. The CDR3 runs to 12 residues. The V gene's germline CDR1 is KGHSH and CDR2 LQKENI. Only in-frame clones appear in the TCRdb table, and some are missing; sequencing was by immunoSEQ multiplex PCR. Seen here are a few hundred thousand clones, about 74% observed once, and the top ten hold 9.5% to 15%. Concerning this clone itself: What it binds is not known.

Sequencing used PBMCs. The chain uses TRBV18 and TRBJ2-1, with D perhaps matching TRBD1 (5 bases). This TCR was sampled from a middle-aged woman in good health. Some clones in this sample may be carry-over from other donors' samples. The CDR3 DNA reads as TGTGCCAGCTCACCAGTACGACAGGAGCAGTTCTTC. Its protein product is CASSPVRQEQFF. The full variable domain, its missing parts supplied by reference TRBV18 and TRBJ2-1, is NAGVMQNPRHLVRRRGQEARLRCSPMKGHSHVYWYRQLPEEGLKFMVYLQKENIIDESGMPKERFSAEFPKEGPSILRIQQVVRGDSAAYFCASSPVRQEQFFGPGTRLTVL.